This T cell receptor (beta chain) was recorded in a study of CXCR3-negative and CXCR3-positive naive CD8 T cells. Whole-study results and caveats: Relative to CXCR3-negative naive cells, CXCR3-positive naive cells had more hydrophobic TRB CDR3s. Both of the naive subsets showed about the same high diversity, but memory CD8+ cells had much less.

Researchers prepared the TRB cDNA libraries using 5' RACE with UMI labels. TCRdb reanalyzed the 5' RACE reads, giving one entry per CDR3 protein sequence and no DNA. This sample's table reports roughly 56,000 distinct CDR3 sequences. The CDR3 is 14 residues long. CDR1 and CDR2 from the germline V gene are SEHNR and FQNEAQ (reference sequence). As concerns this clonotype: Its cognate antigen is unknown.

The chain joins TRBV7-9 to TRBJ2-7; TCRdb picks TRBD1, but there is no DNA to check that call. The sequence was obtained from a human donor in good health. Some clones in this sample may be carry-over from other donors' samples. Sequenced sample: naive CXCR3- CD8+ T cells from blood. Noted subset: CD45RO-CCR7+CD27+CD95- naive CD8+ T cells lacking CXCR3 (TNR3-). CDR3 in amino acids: CASSLEGVPYEQYF.